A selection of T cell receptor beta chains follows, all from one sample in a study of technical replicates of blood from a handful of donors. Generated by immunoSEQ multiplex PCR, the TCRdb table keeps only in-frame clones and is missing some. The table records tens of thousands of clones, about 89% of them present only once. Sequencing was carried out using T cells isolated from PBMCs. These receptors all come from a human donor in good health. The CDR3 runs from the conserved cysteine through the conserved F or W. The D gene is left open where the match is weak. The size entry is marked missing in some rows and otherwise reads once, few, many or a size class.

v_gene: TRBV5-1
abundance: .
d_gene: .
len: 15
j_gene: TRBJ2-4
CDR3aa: CASSLASVAKNIQYF
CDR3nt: TGCGCCAGCAGCTTGGCTTCCGTAGCCAAAAACATTCAGTACTTC

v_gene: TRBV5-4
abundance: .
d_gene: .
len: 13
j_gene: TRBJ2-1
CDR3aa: CASSLSGEYEQFF
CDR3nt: TGTGCCAGCAGCTTGTCGGGAGAGTATGAGCAGTTCTTC

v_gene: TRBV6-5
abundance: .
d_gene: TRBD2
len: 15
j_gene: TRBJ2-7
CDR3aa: CASSSTGGVSYEQYF
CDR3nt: TGTGCCAGCAGTTCCACCGGGGGGGTTTCCTACGAGCAGTACTTC

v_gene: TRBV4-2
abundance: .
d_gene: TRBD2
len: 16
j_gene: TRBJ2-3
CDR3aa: CASSPRSWGGTDTQYF
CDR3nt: TGTGCCAGCAGCCCGCGTTCATGGGGGGGAACAGATACGCAGTATTTT

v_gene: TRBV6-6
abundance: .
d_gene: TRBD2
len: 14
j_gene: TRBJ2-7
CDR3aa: CATVGAGGSYEQYF
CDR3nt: TGTGCCACCGTCGGAGCGGGAGGGTCCTACGAGCAGTACTTC

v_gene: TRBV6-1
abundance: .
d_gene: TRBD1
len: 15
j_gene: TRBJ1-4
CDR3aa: CASKYDDRVAEKLFF
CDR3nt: TGTGCCAGCAAGTACGATGACAGGGTGGCTGAAAAACTGTTTTTT

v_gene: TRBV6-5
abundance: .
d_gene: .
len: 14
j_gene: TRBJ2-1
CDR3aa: CASSPGGAWNEQFF
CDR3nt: TGTGCCAGCAGCCCGGGTGGGGCTTGGAATGAGCAGTTCTTC

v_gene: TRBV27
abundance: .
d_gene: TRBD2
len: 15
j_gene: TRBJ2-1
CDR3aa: CASIAIAGTYNEQFF
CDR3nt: TGTGCCAGCATCGCGATAGCGGGGACCTACAATGAGCAGTTCTTC

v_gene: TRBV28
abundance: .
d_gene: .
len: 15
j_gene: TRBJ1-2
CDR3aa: CATSAYKGVIYGYTF
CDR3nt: TGTGCCACCTCAGCCTATAAGGGGGTTATCTATGGCTACACCTTC

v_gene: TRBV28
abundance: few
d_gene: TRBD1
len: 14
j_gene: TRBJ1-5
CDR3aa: CASSFTGGNQPQHF
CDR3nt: TGTGCCAGCAGTTTTACAGGGGGCAATCAGCCCCAGCATTTT

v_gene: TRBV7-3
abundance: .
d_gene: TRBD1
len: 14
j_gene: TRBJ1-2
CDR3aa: CASSLTGQGHGYTF
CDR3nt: TGTGCCAGCAGCTTAACGGGACAGGGGCATGGCTACACCTTC

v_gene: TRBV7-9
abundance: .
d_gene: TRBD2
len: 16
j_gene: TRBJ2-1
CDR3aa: CASSLAGRLAGAEQFF
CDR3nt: TGTGCCAGCAGCTTAGCCGGGCGACTAGCGGGAGCTGAGCAGTTCTTC

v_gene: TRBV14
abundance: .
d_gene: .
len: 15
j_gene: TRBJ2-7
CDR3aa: CASSQGASASHEQYF
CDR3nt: TGTGCCAGCAGCCAAGGTGCTAGCGCCTCCCACGAGCAGTACTTC

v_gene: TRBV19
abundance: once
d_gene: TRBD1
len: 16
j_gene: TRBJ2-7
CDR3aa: CASSIGRRTGTHEQYF
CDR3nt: TGTGCCAGTAGTATCGGAAGACGGACAGGGACCCACGAGCAGTACTTC

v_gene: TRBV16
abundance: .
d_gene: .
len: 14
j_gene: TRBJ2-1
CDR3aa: CASSPRAGTNEQFF
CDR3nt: TGTGCCAGCAGCCCCCGTGCGGGTACCAATGAGCAGTTCTTC

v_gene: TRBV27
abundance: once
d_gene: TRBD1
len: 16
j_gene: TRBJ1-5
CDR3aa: CASQRTGQGSNQPQHF
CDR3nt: TGTGCCAGCCAGAGGACAGGACAAGGAAGCAATCAGCCCCAGCATTTT

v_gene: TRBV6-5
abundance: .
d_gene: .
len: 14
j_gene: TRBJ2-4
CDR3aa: CASSYDPGMDIQYF
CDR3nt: TGTGCCAGCAGTTACGACCCGGGAATGGACATTCAGTACTTC

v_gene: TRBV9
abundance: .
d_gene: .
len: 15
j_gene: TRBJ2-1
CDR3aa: CASSVSASSYNEQFF
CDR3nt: TGTGCCAGCAGCGTATCCGCGAGCTCCTACAATGAGCAGTTCTTC

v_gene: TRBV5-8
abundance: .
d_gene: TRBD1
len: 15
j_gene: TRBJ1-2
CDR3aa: CASSSPGTVRAPYTF
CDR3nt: TGTGCCAGCAGTAGCCCTGGGACAGTCCGAGCACCCTACACCTTC

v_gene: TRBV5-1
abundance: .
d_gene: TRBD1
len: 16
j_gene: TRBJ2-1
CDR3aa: CASRPGQGSSYNEQFF
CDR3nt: TGCGCCAGCAGGCCGGGACAGGGGAGCTCCTACAATGAGCAGTTCTTC

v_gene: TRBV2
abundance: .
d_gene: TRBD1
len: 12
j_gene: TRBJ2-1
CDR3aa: CASSVTGVEQFF
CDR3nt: TGTGCCAGCAGCGTTACAGGGGTTGAGCAGTTCTTC

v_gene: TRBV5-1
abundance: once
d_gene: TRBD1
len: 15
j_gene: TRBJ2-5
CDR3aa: CASWTGTGGAETQYF
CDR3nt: TGCGCCAGCTGGACCGGGACAGGGGGAGCGGAGACCCAGTACTTC

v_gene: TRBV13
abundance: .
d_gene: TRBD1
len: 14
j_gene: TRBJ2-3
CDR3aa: CASSPQGMADTQYF
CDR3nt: TGTGCCAGCAGCCCACAGGGGATGGCAGATACGCAGTATTTT

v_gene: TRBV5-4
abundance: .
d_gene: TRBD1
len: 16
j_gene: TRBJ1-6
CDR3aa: CASSRSGQGRNSPLHF
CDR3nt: TGTGCCAGCAGCCGAAGCGGACAGGGAAGGAATTCACCCCTCCACTTT

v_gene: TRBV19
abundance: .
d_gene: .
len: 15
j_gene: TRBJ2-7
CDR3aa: CASSIFYESSYEQYF
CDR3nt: TGTGCCAGTAGTATATTTTATGAGAGCTCCTACGAGCAGTACTTC

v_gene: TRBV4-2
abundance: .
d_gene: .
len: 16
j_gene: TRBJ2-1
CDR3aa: CASSQDGPIRDNEQFF
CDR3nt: TGTGCCAGCAGCCAAGATGGCCCTATCAGGGACAATGAGCAGTTCTTC

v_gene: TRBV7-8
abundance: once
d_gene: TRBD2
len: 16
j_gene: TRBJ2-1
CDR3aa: CASNNHERDSYNEQFF
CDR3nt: TGTGCCAGCAACAACCACGAGCGGGATTCCTACAATGAGCAGTTCTTC

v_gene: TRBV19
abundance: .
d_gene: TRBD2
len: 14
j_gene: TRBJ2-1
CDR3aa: CASSALAGGPEQFF
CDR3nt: TGTGCCAGTAGTGCCCTAGCGGGAGGGCCTGAGCAGTTCTTC

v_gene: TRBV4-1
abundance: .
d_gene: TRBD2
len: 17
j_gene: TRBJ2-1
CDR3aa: CASSQGVLAGGFNEQFF
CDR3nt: TGCGCCAGCAGCCAAGGTGTCCTAGCGGGGGGTTTCAATGAGCAGTTCTTC